The 25 T cell receptor beta chains below were found in one sample sequenced in a study of blood T cell repertoires in COVID-19. Produced via immunoSEQ multiplex PCR; TCRdb's table is partial and in-frame only. The sample shows 250,000 or so clones, less than 90% of them seen only once. The source material was peripheral blood. The receptors come from a woman between 35 and 50 years old who had recovered from COVID-19.

The chain couples TRBV19 to TRBJ1-2; 12 positions match TRBD1. This CDR3 region has 14 residues. Trimming took 5 bases from V and 6 from J; bases not matched to a gene: 4. Per germline, CDR1 LNHDA and CDR2 SQIVND (reference sequence). The CDR3 DNA reads as TGTGCCAGTAGTTCCGGGACAGGGGGCCATGGCTACACCTTC. Translation: CASSSGTGGHGYTF.

This chain uses TRBV2 with TRBJ2-2; 7 bases map to TRBD1. The CDR3 is made up of 13 amino acids. V was clipped by 8 bases and J by 4 bases; unmatched bases: 4. The germline CDR1 and CDR2 sequences are SNHLY and FYNNEI. The CDR3 nucleotides read TGTGCCAGCTACCCAGGGGGCACCGGGGAGCTGTTTTTT. This gives the protein CASYPGGTGELFF.

This chain joins TRBV18 and TRBJ2-5; TRBD1 matches at 7 bases. Germline assignment: CDR1 KGHSH and CDR2 LQKENI. The V gene end was trimmed by 1 base and the J gene end by 4 bases; junction bases not matched to a gene: 3. This CDR3 has 14 amino acids. DNA of the CDR3: TGTGCCAGCTCACCACGGACAGGTTCAGAGACCCAGTACTTC. It is translated as CASSPRTGSETQYF.

This chain connects TRBV9 to TRBJ1-1, with a tentative D call TRBD1 (5 bases). Germline CDR1 reads SGDLS; CDR2 reads YYNGEE. Trimming pared 4 bases from V and 1 base from J, leaving 11 bases between. The length of the CDR3 is 14 residues. In nucleotides, the CDR3 is TGTGCCAGCAGCCCAATCGGGGGGAACACTGAAGCTTTCTTT. Its protein product is CASSPIGGNTEAFF.

The chain combines TRBV29-1 with TRBJ2-2; TRBD2 might be the D (5 bases). Trimming pared 4 bases from V and 3 bases from J, leaving 15 bases between. The CDR3 sequence is 15 residues long. Germline V gene data show CDR1 as SQVTM and CDR2 as ANQGSEA. The CDR3 sequence: CSVALAPPHTGELFF. CDR3 DNA sequence: TGCAGCGTTGCCCTAGCCCCCCCCCACACCGGGGAGCTGTTTTTT.

J is TRBJ2-2 and V is TRBV7-9; D possibly corresponds to TRBD1 (5 bases). The CDR3 runs to 14 residues. Deletions cut 6 bases from V and 5 bases from J, with 13 bases between. CDR1 and CDR2 from the germline V gene are SEHNR and FQNEAQ (reference sequence). In nucleotides, the CDR3 is TGTGCCAGCAGTTTCGCAGGGCCTACCGGGGAGCTGTTTTTT. It is translated as CASSFAGPTGELFF.

The chain uses TRBV4-1 and TRBJ1-1; the D gene is possibly TRBD1 (6 bases). V lost 2 bases and J 12 bases, leaving 10 bases between the germline ends. CDR3 length: 11 residues. Germline CDR1 reads MGHRA; CDR2 reads YSYEKL. The CDR3 sequence: CASSQQGITFF. The CDR3 DNA is TGCGCCAGCAGCCAACAGGGGATAACTTTCTTT.

This chain uses TRBV5-1 with TRBJ2-1; TRBD1 aligns across 8 bases. The CDR3 length is 15 residues. V trimming: 0 bases; J trimming: 10 bases; junction bases outside the gene matches: 9. Germline V lookup: CDR1 SGHRS, CDR2 YFSETQ. The CDR3 nucleotides are TGCGCCAGCAGCTTGGCTGTTCAGGGGGCGGGCGAGCAGTTCTTC. This sequence encodes CASSLAVQGAGEQFF.

This clone was picked up a small number of times. This chain connects TRBV24-1 to TRBJ1-5; no clear D. The CDR3 runs to 13 residues. Trimming shortened V by 5 bases and J by 5 bases, and 9 bases separated the two germline ends. Germline V gene data show CDR1 as KGHDR and CDR2 as SFDVKD. The CDR3 spells CATSGRGDQPQHF. CDR3 DNA: TGTGCCACCAGTGGACGAGGTGATCAGCCCCAGCATTTT.

The V call is TRBV7-2, the J call TRBJ2-2, with 8 bases identical to TRBD2. There are 15 residues in the CDR3. Looked up from germline, CDR1 is SGHTA and CDR2 is FQGNSA. J gave up 3 bases and V 5 bases, and 5 bases lay outside the gene matches. CDR3 protein: CASSLTSGDTGELFF. Here the CDR3 DNA reads TGTGCCAGCAGCCTCACTAGCGGAGACACCGGGGAGCTGTTTTTT.

The chain couples TRBV28 to TRBJ1-3, with 9 bases that match TRBD1. There are 17 residues in the CDR3. The V gene end was trimmed by 3 bases and the J gene end by 3 bases; junction bases not matched to a gene: 9. The germline gives CDR1 MDHEN, CDR2 SYDVKM. For the CDR3, the DNA is TGTGCCAGCAGTTTGGGACAGGGAGTTGGCGGTGGAAACACCATATATTTT. Its translation is CASSLGQGVGGGNTIYF.

The chain joins TRBV14 to TRBJ1-2, with 10 bases aligning to TRBD1. The CDR3 is 16 residues long. The J segment lost 8 bases and the V segment lost 1 base, leaving 10 bases of the junction unmatched. Germline CDR1 and CDR2: SGHDN and FVKESK. The CDR3 here is CASSQGTGTGARGYTF. The CDR3 region has the DNA TGTGCCAGCAGCCAAGGGACCGGGACAGGGGCGCGCGGCTACACCTTC.

This clone was counted a single time. The chain employs TRBV9 and TRBJ1-2; no definite D call. This CDR3 is built from 15 residues. Germline V gene sequence: CDR1 SGDLS, CDR2 YYNGEE. V was shortened by 3 bases and J by 6 bases, with 18 bases between the two germline ends. The CDR3 spells CASSESGSPFDGYTF. DNA of the CDR3: TGTGCCAGCAGCGAATCCGGGTCCCCATTCGATGGCTACACCTTC.

This chain joins TRBV10-3 and TRBJ2-4, with TRBD1 matching 10 bases. The CDR3 extends over 18 amino acids. J was trimmed by 2 bases and V by 0 bases; bases with no gene match: 7. Germline CDR1 and CDR2: ENHRY and SYGVKD. CDR3: CAISESSLGQGPKNIQYF. In DNA form, the CDR3 reads TGTGCCATCAGTGAGTCGAGTTTGGGACAGGGGCCCAAAAACATTCAGTACTTC.

This clone occurred once. This sequence joins TRBV27 and TRBJ1-6, with D perhaps TRBD1 (6 bases). This CDR3 spans 19 amino acids. CDR1 and CDR2 from the germline V gene are MNHEY and SMNVEV (reference sequence). V was pared by 6 bases and J by 0 bases, with 21 bases between. Here the CDR3 reads CASSRQDPRQLSYNSPLHF. The CDR3 bases are TGTGCCAGCAGCCGACAGGACCCGAGACAGCTCTCCTATAATTCACCCCTCCACTTT.

The chain links TRBV11-3 to TRBJ2-2; maybe TRBD1 (5 bases). The CDR3 sequence is 14 residues long. Trimming took off 6 bases at V and 1 base at J, with 9 bases between the two ends. Germline V gene data show CDR1 as SGHNT and CDR2 as YENEEA. The CDR3 spells CASRLQGNTGELFF. CDR3 nucleotide sequence: TGTGCCAGCAGACTCCAGGGGAACACCGGGGAGCTGTTTTTT.

The chain employs TRBV19 and TRBJ2-3, with 10 bases that match TRBD2. The length of the CDR3 is 15 residues. V trimming: 7 bases; J trimming: 3 bases; junction bases outside the gene matches: 7. Looked up from germline, CDR1 is LNHDA and CDR2 is SQIVND (reference sequence). The CDR3 here is CASIHLSGGTDTQYF. As DNA, the CDR3 is TGTGCCAGTATCCACCTTAGCGGGGGGACAGATACGCAGTATTTT.

V is TRBV5-4 and J is TRBJ2-5; 9 nucleotides match TRBD2. The CDR3 is made up of 15 amino acids. Germline loops: CDR1 SGHNT, CDR2 YYREEE (reference sequence). V shed 3 bases and J 7 bases; nucleotides not matched to a gene: 10. CDR3 protein: CASSSSTSGHGTQYF. CDR3 DNA sequence: TGTGCCAGCAGCTCCTCGACTAGCGGACACGGGACCCAGTACTTC.

The chain combines TRBV5-1 with TRBJ1-1; possibly TRBD1 for D (5 bases). This CDR3 comprises 14 residues. V was cut by 1 base and J by 5 bases, with 12 bases left in between. Germline values: CDR1 SGHRS, CDR2 YFSETQ. The CDR3 coding sequence is TGCGCCAGCAGCTTGAGGGGTAGAGAGACTGAAGCTTTCTTT. Its protein product is CASSLRGRETEAFF.

The chain combines TRBV4-1 with TRBJ1-1, with 9 nucleotides matching TRBD1. The CDR3 is made up of 16 amino acids. With 2 bases clipped from V and 0 bases from J, the junction kept 4 bases outside the gene matches. Germline V gene lookup returns CDR1 MGHRA and CDR2 YSYEKL. The CDR3: CASSQPGQGLNTEAFF. The DNA of the CDR3 is TGCGCCAGCAGCCAACCGGGACAGGGTTTGAACACTGAAGCTTTCTTT.

The chain carries TRBV7-3 and TRBJ1-1; D gene ambiguous. The germline V gene encodes CDR1 SGHTA and CDR2 FQGTGA. The V end lost 2 bases, the J end lost 1 base, and 11 bases lay between the germline ends. The CDR3 contains 15 residues. The CDR3 coding sequence is TGTGCCAGCAGCTTAGGTGTCCAAGCGAACACTGAAGCTTTCTTT. It encodes CASSLGVQANTEAFF.

This chain connects TRBV30 to TRBJ2-1; possibly TRBD1 for D (6 bases). Germline CDR1 and CDR2: GTSNPN and SVGIG (reference sequence). The CDR3 totals 12 residues. The V end lost 5 bases, the J end lost 7 bases, and 12 bases lay between the germline ends. CDR3 nucleotide sequence: TGTGCCTGGGGGGAGAGGGGGAATGAGCAGTTCTTC. Translated: CAWGERGNEQFF. Based on the CDR3 plus reference TRBV30 and TRBJ2-1, the full variable domain is SQTIHQWPATLVQPVGSPLSLECTVEGTSNPNLYWYRQAAGRGLQLLFYSVGIGQISSEVPQNLSASRPQDRQFILSSKKLLLSDSGFYLCAWGERGNEQFFGPGTRLTVL.

The rearrangement links TRBV2 to TRBJ2-6; a weak D match, TRBD1 (5 bases). The CDR3 loop spans 14 amino acids. V lost 9 bases, J lost 0 bases, and 9 bases lay in between. The V gene's germline CDR1 is SNHLY and CDR2 FYNNEI. CDR3 DNA: TGTGCCAGGGACACCGGCTCTGGGGCCAACGTCCTGACTTTC. It specifies CARDTGSGANVLTF.

The V gene is TRBV4-1, the J gene TRBJ2-7, with a tentative D call TRBD2 (6 bases). The germline V gene encodes CDR1 MGHRA and CDR2 YSYEKL. The CDR3 extends over 14 amino acids. V lost 3 bases and J 3 bases, leaving 12 bases between the germline ends. The CDR3 here is CASSHPGLNYEQYF. The CDR3 nucleotides are TGCGCCAGCAGCCATCCCGGACTAAACTACGAGCAGTACTTC.

The chain employs TRBV7-9 and TRBJ1-4; no reliable D call. The V and J ends lost 2 bases and 2 bases respectively, with 12 bases between them. This CDR3 is 16 amino acids long. Per the germline V gene, CDR1 is SEHNR and CDR2 is FQNEAQ (reference sequence). CDR3 nucleotides: TGTGCCAGCAGCTTAAGTCAGAGGGCGACTAATGAAAAACTGTTTTTT. This translates into CASSLSQRATNEKLFF.